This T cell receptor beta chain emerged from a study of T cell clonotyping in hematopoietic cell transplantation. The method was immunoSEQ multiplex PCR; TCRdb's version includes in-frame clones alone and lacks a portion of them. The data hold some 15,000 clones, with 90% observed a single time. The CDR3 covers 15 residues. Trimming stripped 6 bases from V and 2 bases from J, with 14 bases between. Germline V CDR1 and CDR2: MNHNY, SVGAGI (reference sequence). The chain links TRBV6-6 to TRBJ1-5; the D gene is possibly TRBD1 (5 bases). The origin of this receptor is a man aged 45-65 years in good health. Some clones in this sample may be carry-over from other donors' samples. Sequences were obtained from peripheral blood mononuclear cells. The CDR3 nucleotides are TGTGCCAGCAGAACCAGGGATTCGGGCAATCAGCCCCAGCATTTT. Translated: CASRTRDSGNQPQHF.